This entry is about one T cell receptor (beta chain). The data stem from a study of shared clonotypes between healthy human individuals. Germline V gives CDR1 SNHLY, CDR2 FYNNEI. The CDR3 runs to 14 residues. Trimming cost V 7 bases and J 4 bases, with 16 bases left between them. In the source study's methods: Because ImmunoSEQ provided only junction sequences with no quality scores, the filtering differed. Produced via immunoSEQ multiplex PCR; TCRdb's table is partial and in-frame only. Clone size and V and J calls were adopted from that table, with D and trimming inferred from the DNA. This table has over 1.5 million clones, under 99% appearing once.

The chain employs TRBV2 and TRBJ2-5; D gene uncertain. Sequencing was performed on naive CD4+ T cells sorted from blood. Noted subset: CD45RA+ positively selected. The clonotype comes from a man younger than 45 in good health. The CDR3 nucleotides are TGTGCCAGCACCGGTTCACCGGGTCGAGAGACCCAGTACTTC. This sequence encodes CASTGSPGRETQYF.